A single sample is the source of the 18 T cell receptor beta chains below, sequenced in a study of cytomegalovirus exposure and HLA in healthy donors (dated by TCRdb to about 2017). Library creation used the immunoSEQ multiplex PCR assay. The multiplex PCR relied on a mix of 60 forward primers for TCR Vbeta segments and 13 reverse primers for TCR Jbeta segments. What TCRdb holds here is the immuneACCESS table cut down to in-frame rearrangements. Part of the clones is not present; checked against another copy, under half of the missing clones reflect an unresolved V gene, and the others are unexplained. This sample is represented by tens of thousands of clones; roughly 79% of them were singletons. The leading ten clones occupy 2.9% of the sample. Sequenced material: PBMCs. These receptors came from a man aged 50 or older in good health and CMV-seronegative.

The J gene is TRBJ1-2, the V gene TRBV14, with TRBD1 matching over 7 bases. Germline CDR1 and CDR2: SGHDN and FVKESK. V lost 4 bases and J lost 4; bases outside the gene matches: 6. This CDR3 has 14 residues. CDR3 nucleotide sequence: TGTGCCAGCAGCCTCACAGGGGCTTCCTATGGCTACACCTTC. It translates to CASSLTGASYGYTF.

The V gene is TRBV11-2, the J gene TRBJ2-3, with 7 positions matching TRBD1. This CDR3 has 14 residues. CDR1 is SGHAT and CDR2 is FQNNGV in the germline V gene. V was pared by 4 bases and J by 9 bases, with 10 bases of the junction left unmatched. CDR3 coding DNA: TGTGCCAGCAGCTCGCTGACAGGGCTCTTAACGCAGTATTTT. It specifies CASSSLTGLLTQYF.

This sequence joins TRBV2 and TRBJ1-2; a possible D gene is TRBD1 (6 bases). From germline, CDR1 is SNHLY and CDR2 FYNNEI. CDR3 length equals 12 residues. The CDR3 DNA reads as TGTGCTGAAGAATTTGAGGGACACGGCTACACCTTC. This translates into CAEEFEGHGYTF. The full variable domain, its missing parts supplied by reference TRBV2 and TRBJ1-2, is EPEVTQTPSHQVTQMGQEVILRCVPISNHLYFYWYRQILGQKVEFLVSFYNNEISEKSEIFDDQFSVERPDGSNFTLKIRSTKLEDSAMYFCAEEFEGHGYTFGSGTRLTVV.

The V gene is TRBV5-1, the J gene TRBJ1-6; 9 bases match TRBD1. The CDR3 is 15 amino acids. In germline, CDR1 is SGHRS, CDR2 YFSETQ. V was pared by 4 bases and J by 5 bases, with 4 bases of the junction left unmatched. Written as DNA, the CDR3 is TGCGCCAGCAGCGCGCGGACAGGGGATAATTCACCCCTCCACTTT. This translates into CASSARTGDNSPLHF.

This sequence joins TRBV7-2 and TRBJ1-4; D is undetermined. The CDR3 contains 15 residues. Trimming shortened V by 0 bases and J by 3 bases, and 8 bases separated the two germline ends. Germline loops: CDR1 SGHTA, CDR2 FQGNSA. The CDR3 is CASSLAQNPNEKLFF. The CDR3 region has the DNA TGTGCCAGCAGCTTAGCACAGAACCCTAATGAAAAACTGTTTTTT.

The chain is built from TRBV5-1 and TRBJ2-7; 8 positions agree with TRBD2. J was trimmed by 2 bases and V by 1 base; bases with no gene match: 5. The CDR3 runs 15 residues. Germline CDR1 is SGHRS and CDR2 is YFSETQ. As DNA, the CDR3 is TGCGCCAGCAGCTTGACGGGGGGGCCCACCTACGAGCAGTACTTC. This gives the protein CASSLTGGPTYEQYF. Combining the CDR3 with reference TRBV5-1 and TRBJ2-7 gives the whole variable domain KAGVTQTPRYLIKTRGQQVTLSCSPISGHRSVSWYQQTPGQGLQFLFEYFSETQRNKGNFPGRFSGRQFSNSRSEMNVSTLELGDSALYLCASSLTGGPTYEQYFGPGTRLTVT.

The V call is TRBV9, the J call TRBJ1-2; the D gene is possibly TRBD1 (5 bases). Looked up from germline, CDR1 is SGDLS and CDR2 is YYNGEE. The CDR3 is 15 amino acids. Trimming took off 0 bases at V and 2 bases at J, with 11 bases between the two ends. CDR3 loop: CASSVETAGNYGYTF. The CDR3 DNA sequence: TGTGCCAGCAGCGTAGAAACCGCAGGGAACTATGGCTACACCTTC.

The chain carries TRBV7-6 and TRBJ2-3; D unresolved. CDR1 SGHVS and CDR2 FNYEAQ come from the germline V gene. This CDR3 region has 14 residues. Trimming shortened V by 2 bases and J by 0 bases, and 6 bases separated the two germline ends. The CDR3 is CASSLSTSTDTQYF. CDR3 coding DNA: TGTGCCAGCAGCTTATCCACTAGCACAGATACGCAGTATTTT.

The J gene is TRBJ2-3, the V gene TRBV5-1; a weak D match, TRBD2 (7 bases). Deletions cut 0 bases from V and 5 bases from J, with 13 bases between. CDR1 SGHRS and CDR2 YFSETQ come from the germline V gene. The CDR3 totals 15 residues. CDR3 sequence (DNA): TGCGCCAGCAGCTTGGTAGGGGGGGCCGTAGATACGCAGTATTTT. Translated: CASSLVGGAVDTQYF.

The chain has TRBV6-5 and TRBJ2-3; D is possibly TRBD2 (5 bases). This CDR3 has 13 residues. V lost 5 bases to trimming and J lost 2 bases, with 8 bases between them. CDR1 is MNHEY and CDR2 is SVGAGI in the germline V gene. CDR3 in DNA: TGTGCCAGCAGTCGACTACACACAGATACGCAGTATTTT. Translation gives CASSRLHTDTQYF.

The CDR3 bases are TGTGCCAGTAGTAGGGGAAGACAGTTTAACTATGGCTACACCTTC. It yields the protein CASSRGRQFNYGYTF. V usage is TRBV19 and J usage is TRBJ1-2; D may be TRBD1 (5 bases). V was cut by 4 bases and J by 1 base, with 13 bases left in between. CDR1 is LNHDA, CDR2 SQIVND, per germline (reference sequence). The CDR3 has 15 amino acids.

The chain uses TRBV4-1 and TRBJ2-7, with D maybe TRBD1 (5 bases). CDR1 is MGHRA, CDR2 YSYEKL, per germline. V was shortened by 3 bases and J by 2 bases, with 14 bases between the two germline ends. The CDR3 is 15 amino acids. The CDR3 region is CASSQDMVGTYEQYF. CDR3 coding DNA: TGCGCCAGCAGCCAGGACATGGTGGGAACCTACGAGCAGTACTTC.

This sequence joins TRBV18 and TRBJ2-1; the match to TRBD1 covers 7 bases. Germline CDR1 is KGHSH and CDR2 is LQKENI. The CDR3 contains 16 residues. V lost 3 bases to trimming and J lost 6 bases; unmatched junction nucleotides: 11. CDR3 bases: TGTGCCAGCTCACCCCTAGACAGGGTAACTTCCAATGAGCAGTTCTTC. The encoded protein is CASSPLDRVTSNEQFF.

The rearrangement uses TRBV29-1 and TRBJ1-2, with 7 bases that match TRBD1. With 4 bases clipped from V and 4 bases from J, the junction kept 6 bases outside the gene matches. In germline, CDR1 is SQVTM, CDR2 ANQGSEA. CDR3 length: 13 residues. The CDR3 region has the DNA TGCAGCGTTGGACGACAGGGCGGCTATGGCTACACCTTC. It specifies CSVGRQGGYGYTF.

This sequence joins TRBV29-1 and TRBJ1-5; D perhaps matches TRBD1 (6 bases). V shed 6 bases and J shed 0 bases, with 15 bases lying between them. The germline V gene encodes CDR1 SQVTM and CDR2 ANQGSEA. CDR3 length: 15 amino acids. The CDR3 DNA is TGCAGCGTGAAACTGACAGGAAATAGCAATCAGCCCCAGCATTTT. Translated, it gives CSVKLTGNSNQPQHF.

V gene TRBV5-4 combines with J gene TRBJ2-2, with TRBD2 identical over 8 bases. The CDR3 extends over 15 amino acids. CDR1 and CDR2 from the germline V gene are SGHNT and YYREEE (reference sequence). V lost 4 bases to trimming and J lost 1 base; unmatched junction nucleotides: 3. The CDR3, as DNA: TGTGCCAGCAGCCACCTAGCGGGGAACACCGGGGAGCTGTTTTTT. This codes for CASSHLAGNTGELFF.

The rearrangement joins TRBV11-2 to TRBJ2-5, with a tentative D call TRBD1 (5 bases). CDR1 is SGHAT and CDR2 is FQNNGV in the germline V gene. CDR3 length: 14 residues. Trimming took 2 bases from V and 1 from J, leaving 8 bases between them. CDR3 nucleotides: TGTGCCAGCAGCTTACGCAGGGCCCAAGAGACCCAGTACTTC. This gives the protein CASSLRRAQETQYF. Supplemented by reference TRBV11-2 and TRBJ2-5, the full variable domain reads EAGVAQSPRYKIIEKRQSVAFWCNPISGHATLYWYQQILGQGPKLLIQFQNNGVVDDSQLPKDRFSAERLKGVDSTLKIQPAKLEDSAVYLCASSLRRAQETQYFGPGTRLLVL.

The chain couples TRBV28 to TRBJ1-4, with D tentatively TRBD1 (6 bases). V lost 5 bases to trimming and J lost 7 bases, with 20 bases between them. The CDR3 runs 16 residues. Germline V gene lookup returns CDR1 MDHEN and CDR2 SYDVKM. As DNA, the CDR3 is TGTGCCAGCAGTACTCAACAGGGTGGGCTGGGTGAAAAACTGTTTTTT. This sequence encodes CASSTQQGGLGEKLFF.